One sample yielded the 21 T cell receptor beta chains listed below, sequenced in a study of blood T cell repertoires in COVID-19. The method was immunoSEQ multiplex PCR; TCRdb's version includes in-frame clones alone and lacks a portion of them. The table lists around 86,000 clones, over 75% of them singletons, with over 10% in the top ten. Sequencing input: peripheral blood. All receptors derive from a human donor in a cohort sampled during active COVID-19.

The gene calls are TRBV25-1 and TRBJ2-7; 11 nucleotides match TRBD1. The CDR3 has 14 amino acids. The germline V gene encodes CDR1 MGHDK and CDR2 SYGVNS. Losses at the gene ends were 7 bases for V and 6 bases for J; bases not matched to a gene: 8. Here the CDR3 DNA reads TGTGCCAGCACCGGACAGGGGGCGCGGTCCGAGCAGTACTTC. It is translated as CASTGQGARSEQYF.

CDR3 protein: CARSQNQPQHF. DNA of the CDR3: TGTGCCAGAAGCCAAAATCAGCCCCAGCATTTT. The chain combines TRBV5-3 with TRBJ1-5, with unresolved D. TRBV5-3 is annotated as an ORF whose role is uncertain. The CDR3 runs to 11 residues. Trimming shortened V by 4 bases and J by 4 bases, and 3 bases separated the two germline ends.

This chain uses TRBV19 with TRBJ1-2; D gene ambiguous. The CDR3 is 14 residues long. Trimming removed 3 bases at V and 2 bases at J, with 10 bases between. Germline CDR1 and CDR2: LNHDA and SQIVND (reference sequence). The CDR3 DNA follows: TGTGCCAGTAGTATGCTGCGGGTGAACTATGGCTACACCTTC. This codes for CASSMLRVNYGYTF. Complete variable domain (other parts from reference TRBV19 and TRBJ1-2): DGGITQSPKYLFRKEGQNVTLSCEQNLNHDAMYWYRQDPGQGLRLIYYSQIVNDFQKGDIAEGYSVSREKKESFPLTVTSAQKNPTAFYLCASSMLRVNYGYTFGSGTRLTVV.

V is TRBV28 and J is TRBJ1-1, with TRBD1 identical over 8 bases. V was clipped by 6 bases and J by 1 base; unmatched bases: 10. Germline CDR1 reads MDHEN; CDR2 reads SYDVKM. CDR3 length equals 16 residues. The CDR3: CASSLSVGTGNTEAFF. The CDR3 DNA reads as TGTGCCAGCAGCCTAAGCGTTGGGACAGGGAACACTGAAGCTTTCTTT.

The gene calls are TRBV7-6 and TRBJ2-2; 8 bases are shared with TRBD2. The CDR3 runs to 18 residues. The trim removed 1 base at V and 0 bases at J, leaving 7 bases unmatched. Per germline, CDR1 SGHVS and CDR2 FNYEAQ. The CDR3 reads CASSLDPAGASNTGELFF. In DNA form, the CDR3 reads TGTGCCAGCAGCTTAGACCCAGCGGGGGCCTCGAACACCGGGGAGCTGTTTTTT.

This chain joins TRBV5-4 and TRBJ2-3; 11 bases match TRBD2. The CDR3 totals 16 residues. Germline CDR1 reads SGHNT; CDR2 reads YYREEE (reference sequence). Trimming removed 4 bases from V and 7 bases from J; junction bases left unmatched: 11. The CDR3 DNA reads as TGTGCCAGCAGCGCCGGGACTAGCGGAGGCACGTATACGCAGTATTTT. Its protein product is CASSAGTSGGTYTQYF.

The chain joins TRBV5-6 to TRBJ1-2, with TRBD1 as a possible D gene (6 bases). This CDR3 is built from 16 residues. Between the trimmed V and J ends, which lost 3 bases and 0 bases, there was a span of 15 bases. Germline loops: CDR1 SGHDT, CDR2 YYEEEE. The CDR3 nucleotides read TGTGCCAGCAGCTCGGCCGGACAGCTCCCTAACTATGGCTACACCTTC. Protein sequence: CASSSAGQLPNYGYTF.

V gene TRBV5-6 combines with J gene TRBJ2-7, with TRBD1 identical over 7 bases. This CDR3 region has 15 residues. Trimming removed 2 bases from V and 3 bases from J; junction bases left unmatched: 8. Looked up from germline, CDR1 is SGHDT and CDR2 is YYEEEE. The CDR3 sequence is CASSFSRQGGYEQYF. CDR3 nucleotide sequence: TGTGCCAGCAGCTTTTCCAGACAGGGTGGCTACGAGCAGTACTTC.

The rearrangement links TRBV9 to TRBJ1-4; TRBD1 might be the D (6 bases). This CDR3 spans 15 amino acids. The germline V gene encodes CDR1 SGDLS and CDR2 YYNGEE. V lost 0 bases to trimming and J lost 6 bases, with 12 bases between them. The DNA of the CDR3 is TGTGCCAGCAGCGTAGGACCTACAGGGCATGAAAAACTGTTTTTT. Its protein product is CASSVGPTGHEKLFF.

The genes are TRBV11-3 and TRBJ1-1; unclear D gene. Trimming took off 5 bases at V and 5 bases at J, with 9 bases between the two ends. This CDR3 has 12 residues. Germline V gene lookup returns CDR1 SGHNT and CDR2 YENEEA. This CDR3 reads CASSGRSTEAFF. Written as DNA, the CDR3 is TGTGCCAGCAGCGGGAGGTCAACTGAAGCTTTCTTT.

The rearrangement links TRBV4-2 to TRBJ2-3, with 10 bases aligning to TRBD1. Trimming removed 2 bases from V and 1 base from J; junction bases left unmatched: 6. This CDR3 has 17 amino acids. CDR1 LGHNA and CDR2 YNFKEQ come from the germline V gene. The CDR3: CASSQPTGGHRTDTQYF. The CDR3 bases are TGTGCCAGCAGCCAACCGACAGGGGGCCATCGCACAGATACGCAGTATTTT.

The chain is built from TRBV5-5 and TRBJ1-2, with TRBD1 matching over 7 bases. This CDR3 spans 13 amino acids. J lost 2 bases, V lost 3 bases, and 1 base had no gene match. The germline V gene encodes CDR1 SGHKS and CDR2 YYEKEE (reference sequence). The CDR3 is CASSYRGNYGYTF. CDR3 DNA sequence: TGTGCCAGCAGCTACAGGGGAAACTATGGCTACACCTTC.

The chain recombines TRBV30 with TRBJ2-1, with 7 bases identical to TRBD1. Germline V CDR1 and CDR2: GTSNPN, SVGIG (reference sequence). With V trimmed by 7 bases and J by 7 bases, 13 bases remained unmatched. CDR3 length: 14 residues. CDR3 loop: CALTGTVIRNEQFF. CDR3 bases: TGTGCCTTAACCGGGACAGTTATAAGGAATGAGCAGTTCTTC.

The chain joins TRBV12-3 or TRBV12-4 to TRBJ1-2; D ambiguous. V lost 5 bases, J lost 4 bases, and 5 bases lay in between. This CDR3 spans 11 amino acids. The CDR3 DNA reads TGTGCCAGCAGTACGGGCTATGGCTACACCTTC. Translating it yields CASSTGYGYTF.

This chain uses TRBV5-1 with TRBJ2-5; 7 nucleotides line up with TRBD2. Germline CDR1 and CDR2: SGHRS and YFSETQ. Trimming removed 4 bases from V and 5 bases from J; junction bases left unmatched: 11. There are 15 residues in the CDR3. The CDR3 region has the DNA TGCGCCAGCAGCCTAACCGGCCGGGGGGTGGAGACCCAGTACTTC. It codes for CASSLTGRGVETQYF.

This clone occurred a few times. The V and J genes are TRBV30 and TRBJ1-5; perhaps TRBD1 as D (6 bases). The germline V gene has CDR1 GTSNPN and CDR2 SVGIG (reference sequence). Trimming shortened V by 4 bases and J by 4 bases, and 11 bases separated the two germline ends. This CDR3 is 13 amino acids long. The DNA for the CDR3 is TGTGCCTGGACGAGGCAGGGGAATCAGCCCCAGCATTTT. Its protein product is CAWTRQGNQPQHF.

This chain connects TRBV5-6 to TRBJ2-7; no reliable D call. Trimming cost V 4 bases and J 0 bases, with 8 bases left between them. The CDR3 loop spans 13 amino acids. Germline V gene data show CDR1 as SGHDT and CDR2 as YYEEEE. CDR3: CASSQDYSYEQYF. The CDR3 region has the DNA TGTGCCAGCAGCCAGGATTACTCCTACGAGCAGTACTTC.

This clone was picked up a small number of times. The chain joins TRBV6-6 to TRBJ2-7; D is perhaps TRBD1 (6 bases). Looked up from germline, CDR1 is MNHNY and CDR2 is SVGAGI (reference sequence). The length of the CDR3 is 13 residues. V was pared by 4 bases and J by 6 bases, with 13 bases between. The CDR3 spells CASSWARGSEQYF. CDR3 DNA: TGTGCCAGCAGTTGGGCTAGGGGGTCCGAGCAGTACTTC.

CDR3 nucleotide sequence: TGTGCCATCAACAAGGGTGAGGGGGAAGATACGCAGTATTTT. Translation: CAINKGEGEDTQYF. V and J are TRBV10-3 and TRBJ2-3; D might be TRBD1 (6 bases). From germline, CDR1 is ENHRY and CDR2 SYGVKD. The CDR3 covers 14 residues. The V and J ends lost 7 bases and 5 bases respectively, with 16 bases between them.

V usage is TRBV7-2 and J usage is TRBJ2-7, with TRBD2 as a possible D gene (5 bases). From germline, CDR1 is SGHTA and CDR2 FQGNSA. The length of the CDR3 is 13 residues. Trimming cost V 3 bases and J 3 bases, with 9 bases left between them. CDR3: CASSLLGGYEQYF. The CDR3 DNA is TGTGCCAGCAGCTTGCTCGGAGGCTACGAGCAGTACTTC.

The chain is built from TRBV18 and TRBJ1-3; 10 bases match TRBD1. The J segment lost 2 bases and the V segment lost 3 bases, leaving 7 bases of the junction unmatched. The CDR3 sequence is 17 residues long. Germline CDR1 KGHSH, CDR2 LQKENI. DNA for the CDR3: TGTGCCAGCTCACCGGGACAGGGGAGCTTGGCTGGAAACACCATATATTTT. It is translated as CASSPGQGSLAGNTIYF.